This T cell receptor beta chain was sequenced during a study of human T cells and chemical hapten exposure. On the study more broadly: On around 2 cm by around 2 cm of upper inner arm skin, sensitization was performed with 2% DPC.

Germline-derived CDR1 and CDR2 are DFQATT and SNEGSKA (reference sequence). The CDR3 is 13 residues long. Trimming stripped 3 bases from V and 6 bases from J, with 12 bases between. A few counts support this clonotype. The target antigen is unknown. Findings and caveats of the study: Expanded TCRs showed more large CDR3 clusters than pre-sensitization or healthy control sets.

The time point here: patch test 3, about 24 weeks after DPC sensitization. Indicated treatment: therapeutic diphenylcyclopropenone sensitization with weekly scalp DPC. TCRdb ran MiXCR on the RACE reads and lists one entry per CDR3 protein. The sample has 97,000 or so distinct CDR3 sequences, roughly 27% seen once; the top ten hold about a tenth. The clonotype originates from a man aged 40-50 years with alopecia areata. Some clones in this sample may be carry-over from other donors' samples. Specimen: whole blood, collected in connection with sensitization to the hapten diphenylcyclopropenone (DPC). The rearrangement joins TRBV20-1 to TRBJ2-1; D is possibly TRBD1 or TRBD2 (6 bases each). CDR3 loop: CSASIGGGNEQFF. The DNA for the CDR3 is TGCAGTGCTAGTATAGGGGGAGGCAATGAGCAGTTCTTC.